This TCR beta chain was identified in a study of early T cells in non-severe SARS-CoV-2 infection. Study at large: Alpha and beta chains were unpaired, from unsorted whole-blood bulk RNA.

As for this clonotype: Its antigen remains unidentified.

Unique molecular identifier tags were affixed to discrete cDNA molecules. TCRdb re-derived calls from the 5' RACE reads in MiXCR, one entry per CDR3 protein. The table records some 82,000 distinct CDR3 sequences, 9% to 13% of them present only once. Study-wide results and caveats: Anti-spike CD8 responses were favored in VDJdb matching, and private and CD4 specificities were missed.

V shed 5 bases and J 9 bases; nucleotides not matched to a gene: 9. Germline CDR1 reads SGHTA; CDR2 reads FQGTGA. This CDR3 has 14 amino acids. Input material: whole blood. The chain employs TRBV7-3 and TRBJ2-1, with TRBD2 matching over 8 bases. The TCR was taken from an adult who was a healthcare worker with PCR-confirmed SARS-CoV-2 infection or an uninfected control (not recorded which). CDR3 region: CASSPAGGPGEQFF. The CDR3 DNA reads as TGTGCCAGCAGCCCCGCGGGAGGACCCGGTGAGCAGTTCTTC.